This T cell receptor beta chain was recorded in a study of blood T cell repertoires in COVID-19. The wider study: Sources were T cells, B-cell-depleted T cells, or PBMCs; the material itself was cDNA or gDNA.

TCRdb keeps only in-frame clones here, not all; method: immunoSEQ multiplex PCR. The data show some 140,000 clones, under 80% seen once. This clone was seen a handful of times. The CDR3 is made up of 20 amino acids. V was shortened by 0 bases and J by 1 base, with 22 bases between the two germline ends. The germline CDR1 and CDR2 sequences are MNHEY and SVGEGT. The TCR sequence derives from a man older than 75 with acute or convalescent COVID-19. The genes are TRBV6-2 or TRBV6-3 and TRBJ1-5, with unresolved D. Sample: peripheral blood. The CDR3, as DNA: TGTGCCAGCAGTTACTCTTTTGCGATGACGGTGAGAGGGAGCAATCAGCCCCAGCATTTT. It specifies CASSYSFAMTVRGSNQPQHF.